Listed below are T cell receptor beta chains from one sample, sequenced in a study of vaccination and CD4 T cells after COVID-19. Their cognate antigens are unknown. TCRdb recomputed calls from the PCR reads with MiXCR, one row per CDR3 protein. Of 4,200 or so distinct CDR3 sequences listed, about 71% are singletons. The sample comprised CD4+ T cells from blood, cultured in vitro. The receptors derive from a human donor who had recovered from COVID-19. The CDR3 runs from the conserved cysteine through the conserved F or W. Each record gives: J gene, clone size, D gene, V gene, CDR3 length, CDR3 DNA, CDR3 protein. The D gene is left open where the match is weak. Some rows have no size entry. The others give once, few or many, or a class for an expanded clone.

J gene: TRBJ1-2
clone size: large
D gene: TRBD1
V gene: TRBV6-1
CDR3 length: 14
CDR3 DNA: TGTGCCAGCAGTGAAAATACAGGGGGTTGGGGCTACACCTTC
CDR3 protein: CASSENTGGWGYTF

J gene: TRBJ1-5
clone size: once
D gene: .
V gene: TRBV20-1
CDR3 length: 13
CDR3 DNA: TGCAGTGCTCGGATGGGGGGGGTACCGTCCCAGCATTTT
CDR3 protein: CSARMGGVPSQHF

J gene: TRBJ2-2
clone size: .
D gene: .
V gene: TRBV10-3
CDR3 length: 17
CDR3 DNA: TGTGCCATCAGTGAGGCAGGGGGGACAGAGACGGTCGGGGAGCTGTTTTTT
CDR3 protein: CAISEAGGTETVGELFF

J gene: TRBJ2-1
clone size: .
D gene: TRBD1
V gene: TRBV6-2/TRBV6-3
CDR3 length: 14
CDR3 DNA: TGTGCCAGCAGAGGGACAGGGGATTCGAGTGAGCAGTTCTTC
CDR3 protein: CASRGTGDSSEQFF

J gene: TRBJ1-5
clone size: .
D gene: .
V gene: TRBV11-2
CDR3 length: 15
CDR3 DNA: TGTGCCAGCAGAGCTCCGGGACAACGCAATCAGCCCCAGCATTTT
CDR3 protein: CASRAPGQRNQPQHF

J gene: TRBJ1-2
clone size: .
D gene: .
V gene: TRBV6-5
CDR3 length: 14
CDR3 DNA: TGTGCCAGCAGTTACAGCGGCCCCGGGGGAGGCTACACCTTC
CDR3 protein: CASSYSGPGGGYTF

J gene: TRBJ2-7
clone size: .
D gene: .
V gene: TRBV10-3
CDR3 length: 14
CDR3 DNA: TGTGCCATCAGTGAGTCCGGGCCCAGAGGGGAGCAGTACTTC
CDR3 protein: CAISESGPRGEQYF

J gene: TRBJ1-3
clone size: once
D gene: TRBD1
V gene: TRBV20-1
CDR3 length: 14
CDR3 DNA: TGCAGTGCTAGGGACAGGGACTTTGGAAACACCATATATTTT
CDR3 protein: CSARDRDFGNTIYF

J gene: TRBJ1-1
clone size: .
D gene: .
V gene: TRBV20-1
CDR3 length: 13
CDR3 DNA: TGCAGTGCTCCCACCCGGGGTTGGTTAGGAGCTTTCTTT
CDR3 protein: CSAPTRGWLGAFF

J gene: TRBJ1-5
clone size: .
D gene: .
V gene: TRBV18
CDR3 length: 13
CDR3 DNA: TGTGCCAGCTCACTCGGACGGAATCAGCCCCAGCATTTT
CDR3 protein: CASSLGRNQPQHF

J gene: TRBJ1-5
clone size: .
D gene: .
V gene: TRBV20-1
CDR3 length: 16
CDR3 DNA: TGCAGTGCTGCGGACGGCTCTCGAGGAAGCAATCAGCCCCAGCATTTT
CDR3 protein: CSAADGSRGSNQPQHF

J gene: TRBJ1-2
clone size: .
D gene: .
V gene: TRBV6-1
CDR3 length: 13
CDR3 DNA: TGTGCCAGCAGTGCCAGGGGCCTTAATGGCTACACCTTC
CDR3 protein: CASSARGLNGYTF

J gene: TRBJ2-5
clone size: .
D gene: TRBD1
V gene: TRBV6-2/TRBV6-3
CDR3 length: 14
CDR3 DNA: TGTGCCAGCAGGAGACAGGGGGCGGGAGAGACCCAGTACTTC
CDR3 protein: CASRRQGAGETQYF

J gene: TRBJ1-2
clone size: .
D gene: TRBD1
V gene: TRBV28
CDR3 length: 15
CDR3 DNA: TGTGCCAGCTGGGGCGAGGGGACAGCCTCTTATGGCTACACCTTC
CDR3 protein: CASWGEGTASYGYTF

J gene: TRBJ2-7
clone size: few
D gene: .
V gene: TRBV6-1
CDR3 length: 14
CDR3 DNA: TGTGCCAGCAGCCCCCGGGACTTCTCCTACGAGCAGTACTTC
CDR3 protein: CASSPRDFSYEQYF

J gene: TRBJ1-1
clone size: .
D gene: .
V gene: TRBV28
CDR3 length: 11
CDR3 DNA: TGTGCCAGTCAAAGGTGGACTGAAGCTTTCTTT
CDR3 protein: CASQRWTEAFF

J gene: TRBJ1-5
clone size: .
D gene: TRBD1
V gene: TRBV5-1
CDR3 length: 13
CDR3 DNA: TGCGCCAGCAGCCGAACAGGGGACCAGCCCCAGCATTTT
CDR3 protein: CASSRTGDQPQHF

J gene: TRBJ1-1
clone size: .
D gene: .
V gene: TRBV24-1
CDR3 length: 12
CDR3 DNA: TGTGCCACCAGTGATGCACAGGCTCCGGCTTTCTTT
CDR3 protein: CATSDAQAPAFF

J gene: TRBJ2-3
clone size: .
D gene: .
V gene: TRBV27
CDR3 length: 13
CDR3 DNA: TGTGCCAGAAGGATCCCATCCACAGATACGCAGTATTTT
CDR3 protein: CARRIPSTDTQYF

J gene: TRBJ1-2
clone size: once
D gene: .
V gene: TRBV7-3
CDR3 length: 14
CDR3 DNA: TGTGCCAGCAGCTTAGGGGGGGTTCAGAATGGCTACACCTTC
CDR3 protein: CASSLGGVQNGYTF

J gene: TRBJ2-7
clone size: few
D gene: TRBD1
V gene: TRBV5-1
CDR3 length: 16
CDR3 DNA: TGCGCCAGCAGCCGCGAGACCGGACAGGACCCCTACGAGCAGTACTTC
CDR3 protein: CASSRETGQDPYEQYF

J gene: TRBJ2-7
clone size: .
D gene: .
V gene: TRBV6-5
CDR3 length: 15
CDR3 DNA: TGTGCCAGCAGTTACTCGGGGGGATACTCCTACGAGCAGTACTTC
CDR3 protein: CASSYSGGYSYEQYF

J gene: TRBJ1-2
clone size: few
D gene: .
V gene: TRBV6-1
CDR3 length: 14
CDR3 DNA: TGTGCCAGCAGGGGGACGGTCGCTAACTATGGCTACACCTTC
CDR3 protein: CASRGTVANYGYTF

J gene: TRBJ1-6
clone size: .
D gene: .
V gene: TRBV20-1
CDR3 length: 15
CDR3 DNA: TGCAGTGCCTCGACAGGATTAGGGTATAATTCACCCCTCCACTTT
CDR3 protein: CSASTGLGYNSPLHF

J gene: TRBJ2-5
clone size: .
D gene: TRBD2
V gene: TRBV25-1
CDR3 length: 13
CDR3 DNA: TGTGCCAGTGGTAGCGGGGGACAAGAGACCCAGTACTTC
CDR3 protein: CASGSGGQETQYF

J gene: TRBJ1-5
clone size: few
D gene: .
V gene: TRBV7-8
CDR3 length: 13
CDR3 DNA: TGTGCCAGCAGCGAGGGCGTTGGTCAGCCCCAGCATTTT
CDR3 protein: CASSEGVGQPQHF

J gene: TRBJ1-6
clone size: .
D gene: .
V gene: TRBV7-9
CDR3 length: 15
CDR3 DNA: TGTGCCAGCAGCTGGAAACTGGACAGTGCCTCACCCCTCCACTTT
CDR3 protein: CASSWKLDSASPLHF

J gene: TRBJ2-7
clone size: .
D gene: .
V gene: TRBV10-3
CDR3 length: 12
CDR3 DNA: TGTGCCATCAGTGAGAAGGACTACGAGCAGTACTTC
CDR3 protein: CAISEKDYEQYF

J gene: TRBJ1-2
clone size: .
D gene: .
V gene: TRBV28
CDR3 length: 15
CDR3 DNA: TGTGCCAGCAGTTCGGGCAGGCCTCCCTCCTATGGCTACACCTTC
CDR3 protein: CASSSGRPPSYGYTF

J gene: TRBJ2-7
clone size: few
D gene: .
V gene: TRBV6-5
CDR3 length: 14
CDR3 DNA: TGTGCCAGCAGTTGGGACGAGAGCTCCTACGAGCAGTACTTC
CDR3 protein: CASSWDESSYEQYF

J gene: TRBJ1-3
clone size: .
D gene: .
V gene: TRBV15
CDR3 length: 14
CDR3 DNA: TGTGCCACCAGCACAGGGGAACCAGGAAACACCATATATTTT
CDR3 protein: CATSTGEPGNTIYF

J gene: TRBJ1-1
clone size: .
D gene: .
V gene: TRBV6-1
CDR3 length: 13
CDR3 DNA: TGTGCCAGCAGTGTAGGCCCGGACTACATTGCTTTCTTT
CDR3 protein: CASSVGPDYIAFF

J gene: TRBJ1-5
clone size: large
D gene: TRBD1
V gene: TRBV7-2
CDR3 length: 14
CDR3 DNA: TGTGCCAGCAGCATTCGGGACAGGGGAGGTATTCAGCATTTT
CDR3 protein: CASSIRDRGGIQHF

J gene: TRBJ2-7
clone size: .
D gene: TRBD2
V gene: TRBV20-1
CDR3 length: 14
CDR3 DNA: TGCAGTGCTAGATTAGCGGGGGGGTTCTACGAGCAGTACTTC
CDR3 protein: CSARLAGGFYEQYF

J gene: TRBJ1-5
clone size: .
D gene: .
V gene: TRBV7-9
CDR3 length: 13
CDR3 DNA: TGTGCCAGCAAAGGGCCAGGGAATCAGCCCCAGCATTTT
CDR3 protein: CASKGPGNQPQHF

J gene: TRBJ1-6
clone size: once
D gene: .
V gene: TRBV6-1
CDR3 length: 13
CDR3 DNA: TGTGCCAGCAGTGACCTAAGGAATTCACCCCTCCACTTT
CDR3 protein: CASSDLRNSPLHF

J gene: TRBJ1-1
clone size: few
D gene: TRBD1
V gene: TRBV20-1
CDR3 length: 13
CDR3 DNA: TGCAGTGCTTCCGGGACAGGGGATGGTGAAGCTTTCTTT
CDR3 protein: CSASGTGDGEAFF

J gene: TRBJ1-2
clone size: .
D gene: TRBD1
V gene: TRBV28
CDR3 length: 15
CDR3 DNA: TGTGCCAGCAGTTTAAGGGGGGACAGGGTCTATGGCTACACCTTC
CDR3 protein: CASSLRGDRVYGYTF

J gene: TRBJ2-5
clone size: once
D gene: TRBD2
V gene: TRBV7-2
CDR3 length: 18
CDR3 DNA: TGTGCCAGCAGCCCCAGTCTAGCGGGGGGACCCTCCCAAGAGACCCAGTACTTC
CDR3 protein: CASSPSLAGGPSQETQYF

J gene: TRBJ1-2
clone size: .
D gene: .
V gene: TRBV28
CDR3 length: 12
CDR3 DNA: TGTGCCAGCAGTCCAGGGTTCTATGGCTACACCTTC
CDR3 protein: CASSPGFYGYTF

J gene: TRBJ1-2
clone size: .
D gene: TRBD1
V gene: TRBV24-1
CDR3 length: 15
CDR3 DNA: TGTGCCACCAGTGACCCCGGACAGGGTACCTATGGCTACACCTTC
CDR3 protein: CATSDPGQGTYGYTF

J gene: TRBJ1-2
clone size: .
D gene: .
V gene: TRBV6-1
CDR3 length: 13
CDR3 DNA: TGTGCCAGCAACCACGGACCTAACTATGGCTACACCTTC
CDR3 protein: CASNHGPNYGYTF

J gene: TRBJ1-5
clone size: .
D gene: .
V gene: TRBV15
CDR3 length: 15
CDR3 DNA: TGTGCCACCAGCAGAGATTTTACGGGCAATCAGCCCCAGCATTTT
CDR3 protein: CATSRDFTGNQPQHF

J gene: TRBJ1-2
clone size: .
D gene: .
V gene: TRBV6-1
CDR3 length: 15
CDR3 DNA: TGTGCCAGCAGTCAAACCCCACCGGACAGCTATGGCTACACCTTC
CDR3 protein: CASSQTPPDSYGYTF

J gene: TRBJ1-1
clone size: .
D gene: .
V gene: TRBV20-1
CDR3 length: 15
CDR3 DNA: TGCAGTGCTAGAGATGTGGGCCCTGGTAACACTGAAGCTTTCTTT
CDR3 protein: CSARDVGPGNTEAFF

J gene: TRBJ1-1
clone size: .
D gene: .
V gene: TRBV11-3
CDR3 length: 13
CDR3 DNA: TGTGCCAGCAGCTTAGAAAGGGAAACTGAAGCTTTCTTT
CDR3 protein: CASSLERETEAFF

J gene: TRBJ2-5
clone size: .
D gene: .
V gene: TRBV27
CDR3 length: 14
CDR3 DNA: TGTGCCAGCAGTTTTTGGGGGCTTGGGGAGACCCAGTACTTC
CDR3 protein: CASSFWGLGETQYF

J gene: TRBJ1-2
clone size: medium-sized
D gene: TRBD1
V gene: TRBV10-3
CDR3 length: 13
CDR3 DNA: TGTGCCATCAATCCAGGGGGTAGCTATGGCTACACCTTC
CDR3 protein: CAINPGGSYGYTF

J gene: TRBJ1-2
clone size: .
D gene: .
V gene: TRBV29-1
CDR3 length: 12
CDR3 DNA: TGCAGCGTTGAAGGGGGGTCCTATGGCTACACCTTC
CDR3 protein: CSVEGGSYGYTF

J gene: TRBJ1-5
clone size: .
D gene: .
V gene: TRBV21-1
CDR3 length: 13
CDR3 DNA: TGTGCCAGCAGTCCCCCTTCGGGTCAGCCCCAGCATTTT
CDR3 protein: CASSPPSGQPQHF

J gene: TRBJ1-1
clone size: .
D gene: .
V gene: TRBV10-3
CDR3 length: 13
CDR3 DNA: TGTGCCATCAGTGGGGGGTTGAACACTGAAGCTTTCTTT
CDR3 protein: CAISGGLNTEAFF

J gene: TRBJ1-2
clone size: few
D gene: .
V gene: TRBV20-1
CDR3 length: 15
CDR3 DNA: TGCAGAGTCAGCCAGCTGGGCAGAACTAACTATGGCTACACCTTC
CDR3 protein: CRVSQLGRTNYGYTF

J gene: TRBJ1-2
clone size: .
D gene: .
V gene: TRBV6-1
CDR3 length: 12
CDR3 DNA: TGTGCCAGCAATCGCGTCGGGGTAGGCTACACCTTC
CDR3 protein: CASNRVGVGYTF